The 4 T cell receptor beta chains below come from one sample, sequenced in a study of OX40 agonist ivuxolimab in advanced cancers. Library method: the immunoSEQ multiplex PCR assay. Here the immuneACCESS table is served through TCRdb, limited to in-frame sequences with V and J called. Missing clones are a known gap in these copies; in checked studies unresolved V genes cover under half, and the rest lacks a known reason. In all, the sample holds about 17,000 clones, and roughly 90% of those were seen once. 15% to 20% of the sample goes to the ten largest clones. This sample comprised CD4+ or CD8+ T cells sorted from blood, obtained in a trial of the OX40 agonist ivuxolimab. The receptors derive from an adult with an advanced solid tumor such as melanoma, head and neck, liver or kidney cancer.

The chain couples TRBV5-1 to TRBJ1-1, with D unresolved. V was clipped by 8 bases and J by 1 base, with 24 bases between them. The germline V gene encodes CDR1 SGHRS and CDR2 YFSETQ. This CDR3 contains 17 residues. The CDR3: CASLPRSHLGENTEAFF. CDR3 in DNA: TGCGCCAGTCTGCCGCGGTCCCACCTTGGGGAGAACACTGAAGCTTTCTTT.

The gene calls are TRBV7-9 and TRBJ1-6, with TRBD1 matching over 7 bases. Germline V gene data show CDR1 as SEHNR and CDR2 as FQNEAQ (reference sequence). Trimming cost V 5 bases and J 6 bases; bases outside gene matches: 4. The CDR3 totals 14 residues. In nucleotides, the CDR3 is TGTGCCAGCAGCGAACAGGGGCGTAATTCACCCCTCCACTTT. Protein sequence: CASSEQGRNSPLHF.

This sequence joins TRBV7-8 and TRBJ2-1; 7 nucleotides match TRBD2. The CDR3 consists of 16 residues. V shed 1 base and J 8 bases; nucleotides not matched to a gene: 11. Germline values: CDR1 SGHVS, CDR2 FQNEAQ. CDR3 bases: TGTGCCAGCAGCTTAGGCAGTGGGAGGGCCTTTGATGAGCAGTTCTTC. It encodes CASSLGSGRAFDEQFF.

The chain recombines TRBV5-1 with TRBJ2-2; TRBD1 is a possible D gene (6 bases). CDR1 and CDR2 from the germline V gene are SGHRS and YFSETQ. The CDR3 runs to 14 residues. Trimming took 4 bases from V and 1 from J, leaving 8 bases between them. CDR3 bases: TGCGCCAGCAGCCGGGGACAGAACACCGGGGAGCTGTTTTTT. Protein sequence: CASSRGQNTGELFF.